A single T cell receptor beta chain is shown here with its context. Amplification used 60 Vbeta primers and 13 Jbeta primers. TCRdb's table, derived via immunoSEQ multiplex PCR, lists solely in-frame clones and lacks some. Here the sample spans about 130,000 clones, roughly 75% being singletons. This entry belongs to a study of cytomegalovirus exposure and HLA in healthy donors. CDR1 is SGHAT and CDR2 is FQNNGV in the germline V gene. This CDR3 region has 15 residues. Trimming took 5 bases from V and 6 from J; bases not matched to a gene: 8. The chain carries TRBV11-2 and TRBJ2-1, with TRBD2 matching over 9 bases. The TCR sequence derives from a man aged 25-45 years in good health. Sequenced: PBMCs. The CDR3 DNA reads as TGTGCCAGCAGCCCGGGACTAGCCCCTGCCAATGAGCAGTTCTTC. Its protein product is CASSPGLAPANEQFF.